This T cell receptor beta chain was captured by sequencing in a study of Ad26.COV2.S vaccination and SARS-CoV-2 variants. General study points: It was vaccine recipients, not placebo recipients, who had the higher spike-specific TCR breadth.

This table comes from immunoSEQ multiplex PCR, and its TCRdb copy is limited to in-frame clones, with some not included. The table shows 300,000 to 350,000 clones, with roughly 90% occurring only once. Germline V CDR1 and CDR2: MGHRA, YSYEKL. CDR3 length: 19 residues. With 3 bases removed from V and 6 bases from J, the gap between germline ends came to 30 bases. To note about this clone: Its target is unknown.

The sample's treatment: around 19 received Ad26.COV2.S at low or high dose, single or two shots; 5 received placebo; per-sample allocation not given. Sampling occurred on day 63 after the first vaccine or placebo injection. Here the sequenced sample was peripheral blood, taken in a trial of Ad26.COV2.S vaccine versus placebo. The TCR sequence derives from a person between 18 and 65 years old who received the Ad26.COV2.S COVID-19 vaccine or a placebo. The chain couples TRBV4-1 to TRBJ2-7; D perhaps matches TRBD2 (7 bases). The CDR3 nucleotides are TGCGCCAGCAGCCATCGTAATTGGCGGGGGCCCGCAGTTTGGGGCGAGCAGTACTTC. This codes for CASSHRNWRGPAVWGEQYF.